The clone carrying this T cell receptor beta chain was observed once. Its antigen is still unknown. There are 14 residues in the CDR3. With 0 bases removed from V and 8 bases from J, the gap between germline ends came to 13 bases. Germline V gene data show CDR1 as LGHDT and CDR2 as YNNKEL (reference sequence). The method was immunoSEQ multiplex PCR; TCRdb's version includes in-frame clones alone and lacks a portion of them. The sample contains around 23,000 clones, 75% to 85% of which appear only once. The data are from a study of CD4 T cells in relation to SARS-CoV-2 and coronaviruses. Study background: The negative reference was HIV-1 Nef peptide pool or peptide-free culture. Study findings and constraints: Compared with monoreactive clones, crossreactive clones showed significantly weaker SARS-CoV-2 expansion.

CD4+ T cells from unexposed donors were obtained before the COVID-19 pandemic (2011-2018). The cells were cultured for around ten days before CD4+ T cells were isolated. The sequenced sample was CD4+ T cells from PBMCs, cultured in vitro. The chain is built from TRBV3-1 (or the pseudogene TRBV3-2) and TRBJ1-2; tentative D call: TRBD1 (5 bases). This clonotype originated in a human donor in good health. The CDR3: CASSQELQGGGYTF. In nucleotides, the CDR3 is TGTGCCAGCAGCCAAGAGTTGCAGGGTGGCGGCTACACCTTC.